This T cell receptor beta chain was recovered during a study of PD-L1 blockade in urothelial cancer. Looking at the study overall: Analysis of blood occurred 3 weeks (second dose) and 6 weeks after treatment start.

Data came from immunoSEQ multiplex PCR; TCRdb stores just in-frame clones and leaves some out. This table has 120,000 or so clones, about 83% appearing once. The sample's time point: peripheral blood 6 weeks after treatment start. Germline V gene sequence: CDR1 SGHNT, CDR2 YYREEE (reference sequence). The germline V and J ends were trimmed by 3 bases and 2 bases, with 11 bases remaining between them. The CDR3 covers 15 residues. The origin of this receptor is a middle-aged man with urothelial cancer. Here the sequenced sample was PBMCs, taken around atezolizumab (anti-PD-L1) treatment. The chain uses TRBV5-4 and TRBJ2-2; weak D call: TRBD2 (6 bases). The CDR3: CASSSASVNTGELFF. Here the CDR3 DNA reads TGTGCCAGCAGCTCCGCTAGCGTAAACACCGGGGAGCTGTTTTTT.